Following are 17 T cell receptor beta chains from one sample sequenced in a study of T cells after posttransplantation cyclophosphamide. TCRdb keeps only in-frame clones here, not all; method: immunoSEQ multiplex PCR. The top ten hold about 3.1% of the sample, which has about 66,000 clones, around 93% seen once. Specimen: PBMCs. The receptors here all came from a woman aged 25 to 39 in good health and a related stem cell transplant donor.

The chain is built from TRBV2 and TRBJ1-2; TRBD1 agrees at 7 bases. V trimming: 5 bases; J trimming: 6 bases; junction bases outside the gene matches: 12. CDR1 is SNHLY and CDR2 is FYNNEI in the germline V gene. This CDR3 has 15 amino acids. The CDR3, as DNA: TGTGCCAGCAGTCCAATTTGGGACAGAAACCATGGCTACACCTTC. Amino acid sequence: CASSPIWDRNHGYTF.

The chain couples TRBV7-6 to TRBJ1-2; no clear D. Germline V CDR1 and CDR2: SGHVS, FNYEAQ. V shed 0 bases and J shed 7 bases, with 6 bases lying between them. The CDR3 length is 12 residues. CDR3 in DNA: TGTGCCAGCAGCTTAGCCGGTTCTGGCTACACCTTC. Its translation is CASSLAGSGYTF.

The rearrangement joins TRBV14 to TRBJ2-5; D gene unclear. Per the germline V gene, CDR1 is SGHDN and CDR2 is FVKESK. The CDR3 spans 12 residues. V gave up 0 bases and J gave up 11 bases, with 10 bases separating them. CDR3 in DNA: TGTGCCAGCAGCCAAGATTGGGGTTGGCAGTACTTC. Residues: CASSQDWGWQYF.

This clone turned up a few times. V gene TRBV7-9 combines with J gene TRBJ1-2; D gene unclear. The germline V and J ends were trimmed by 1 base and 8 bases, with 8 bases remaining between them. CDR3 size: 12 residues. Germline lookup yields CDR1 SEHNR and CDR2 FQNEAQ (reference sequence). CDR3 loop: CASSLEVVGYTF. CDR3 sequence (DNA): TGTGCCAGCAGCTTAGAAGTGGTCGGCTACACCTTC.

J is TRBJ2-3 and V is TRBV6-1; 7 nucleotides line up with TRBD2. The CDR3 covers 15 residues. From germline, CDR1 is MNHNS and CDR2 SASEGT. The V gene end was trimmed by 2 bases and the J gene end by 4 bases; junction bases not matched to a gene: 6. In DNA form, the CDR3 reads TGTGCCAGCAGTGAATTAGGACTAGAGGCAGATACGCAGTATTTT. The encoded protein is CASSELGLEADTQYF.

This chain joins TRBV6-5 and TRBJ1-6; D is undetermined. The CDR3 has 16 residues. The V gene lost 3 bases and the J gene lost 6 bases, with 15 bases spanning the gap. Germline V gene lookup returns CDR1 MNHEY and CDR2 SVGAGI. The CDR3: CASSYYTRIANSPLHF. CDR3 bases: TGTGCCAGCAGTTATTACACTCGGATAGCTAATTCACCCCTCCACTTT.

J is TRBJ1-4 and V is TRBV19, with TRBD1 matching over 7 bases. V lost 7 bases to trimming and J lost 2 bases; unmatched junction nucleotides: 7. The CDR3 contains 15 residues. The germline V gene encodes CDR1 LNHDA and CDR2 SQIVND (reference sequence). The CDR3 protein is CASTATGYTNEKLFF. The DNA for the CDR3 is TGTGCCAGTACTGCGACAGGGTACACTAATGAAAAACTGTTTTTT. Together with reference TRBV19 and TRBJ1-4, the CDR3 gives the full variable domain: DGGITQSPKYLFRKEGQNVTLSCEQNLNHDAMYWYRQDPGQGLRLIYYSQIVNDFQKGDIAEGYSVSREKKESFPLTVTSAQKNPTAFYLCASTATGYTNEKLFFGSGTQLSVL.

The V and J genes are TRBV5-1 and TRBJ2-3, with D uncertain. This CDR3 region has 14 residues. Deletions cut 1 base from V and 2 bases from J, with 8 bases between. Germline V gives CDR1 SGHRS, CDR2 YFSETQ. DNA for the CDR3: TGCGCCAGCAGCTTGCTCAGTAACACAGATACGCAGTATTTT. The encoded protein is CASSLLSNTDTQYF.

The CDR3 reads CASSPQADFNQPQHF. DNA for the CDR3: TGTGCCAGCTCACCCCAGGCAGACTTCAATCAGCCCCAGCATTTT. The chain links TRBV18 to TRBJ1-5; D unresolved. Per the germline V gene, CDR1 is KGHSH and CDR2 is LQKENI. The CDR3 totals 15 residues. V gave up 3 bases and J gave up 3 bases, with 12 bases separating them. Full variable domain (rest looked up from reference TRBV18 and TRBJ1-5): NAGVMQNPRHLVRRRGQEARLRCSPMKGHSHVYWYRQLPEEGLKFMVYLQKENIIDESGMPKERFSAEFPKEGPSILRIQQVVRGDSAAYFCASSPQADFNQPQHFGDGTRLSIL.

The chain combines TRBV9 with TRBJ1-4; tentatively, D is TRBD1 (6 bases). With 7 bases removed from V and 4 bases from J, the gap between germline ends came to 11 bases. The CDR3 loop spans 13 amino acids. CDR1 is SGDLS and CDR2 is YYNGEE in the germline V gene. This CDR3 is CASGGLVNEKLFF. In nucleotides, the CDR3 is TGTGCCAGCGGGGGGCTGGTTAATGAAAAACTGTTTTTT.

The chain is built from TRBV5-1 and TRBJ1-1, with no clear D. In germline, CDR1 is SGHRS, CDR2 YFSETQ. The CDR3 consists of 13 residues. V dropped 0 bases and J dropped 0 bases, with 3 bases sitting between them. The CDR3 loop is CASSLGMNTEAFF. CDR3 in DNA: TGCGCCAGCAGCTTGGGGATGAACACTGAAGCTTTCTTT.

The rearrangement links TRBV5-3 to TRBJ1-5; D not resolved. Being an ORF, TRBV5-3 has a function that is uncertain. The CDR3 has 11 residues. V lost 10 bases to trimming and J lost 10 bases, with 15 bases between them. The CDR3 here is CACLPSCPQHF. The DNA for the CDR3 is TGTGCCTGCTTACCATCCTGTCCCCAGCATTTT.

The chain joins TRBV9 to TRBJ2-1, with D possibly being TRBD1 or TRBD2 (7 bases each). CDR3 length: 15 amino acids. Trimming removed 7 bases at V and 7 bases at J, with 21 bases between. Germline CDR1 SGDLS, CDR2 YYNGEE. DNA for the CDR3: TGTGCCAGCGCCCCGGTGAACAGGGGAGGGAATGAGCAGTTCTTC. Amino acids: CASAPVNRGGNEQFF. The full variable domain, in which reference TRBV9 and TRBJ2-1 provide the parts outside the CDR3, is DSGVTQTPKHLITATGQRVTLRCSPRSGDLSVYWYQQSLDQGLQFLIQYYNGEERAKGNILERFSAQQFPDLHSELNLSSLELGDSALYFCASAPVNRGGNEQFFGPGTRLTVL.

V usage is TRBV5-4 and J usage is TRBJ1-2; tentative D call: TRBD1 (5 bases). CDR3 length: 14 residues. CDR1 and CDR2 from the germline V gene are SGHNT and YYREEE (reference sequence). With 4 bases removed from V and 4 bases from J, the gap between germline ends came to 14 bases. The CDR3 DNA is TGTGCCAGCAGCCGGGACGGGGTCTTCTATGGCTACACCTTC. Residues: CASSRDGVFYGYTF.

The V gene is TRBV19, the J gene TRBJ1-1; 7 bases map to TRBD1. CDR1 and CDR2 from the germline V gene are LNHDA and SQIVND (reference sequence). Trimming removed 7 bases from V and 0 bases from J; junction bases left unmatched: 8. The CDR3 extends over 15 amino acids. The CDR3 spells CASTTGWGMNTEAFF. In DNA, the CDR3 is TGTGCCAGTACGACAGGGTGGGGGATGAACACTGAAGCTTTCTTT.

This sequence joins TRBV19 and TRBJ2-3; perhaps TRBD1 as D (5 bases). CDR3 length equals 15 residues. Germline assignment: CDR1 LNHDA and CDR2 SQIVND (reference sequence). Trimming stripped 1 base from V and 1 base from J, with 9 bases between. For the CDR3, the DNA is TGTGCCAGTAGTATAGTCCAGGGCCGCACAGATACGCAGTATTTT. It yields the protein CASSIVQGRTDTQYF.

The chain couples TRBV2 to TRBJ1-2; 7 nucleotides agree with TRBD1. This CDR3 has 14 amino acids. V lost 6 bases and J lost 6; bases outside the gene matches: 10. Germline loops: CDR1 SNHLY, CDR2 FYNNEI. This chain's CDR3 is CASRGQTGWDGYTF. CDR3 DNA: TGTGCCAGCAGAGGCCAGACAGGGTGGGATGGCTACACCTTC.